The 23 T cell receptor beta chains below come from one sample, sequenced in a study of beta chain features in type 1 diabetes (dated by TCRdb to 2017 to 2018). The research as a whole found: Type 1 diabetes patients showed a moderate but significant shortening of TCRB CDR3 length in all four CD4+ subsets.

These TCRs are of unknown antigen specificity. The library was obtained by the immunoSEQ multiplex PCR assay. All of the isolated RNA was reverse transcribed with the High Capacity cDNA Reverse Transcription Kit, so expressed TCRB transcripts were sequenced. TCRdb stores this immuneACCESS table with in-frame sequences only. Part of the clones is absent; in the studies checked, under half of the shortfall reflects unresolved V genes, and no reason is known for the rest. The sample has hundreds of thousands of clones on record, about 12% of them singletons. The ten largest clones represent roughly 0.0097% of the sample. The sequenced sample consisted of naive CD4+ T cells from blood. Explained via the paper, the cell subset or site label denotes: true naive CD4+ T cells. Receptors originate from a young woman with type 1 diabetes.

The rearrangement joins TRBV2 to TRBJ2-3; D gene unclear. Per germline, CDR1 SNHLY and CDR2 FYNNEI. This CDR3 contains 12 residues. Trimming shortened V by 4 bases and J by 5 bases, and 7 bases separated the two germline ends. The CDR3 spells CASSVSQDTQYF. In DNA form, the CDR3 reads TGTGCCAGCAGTGTTAGTCAAGATACGCAGTATTTT.

The rearrangement links TRBV30 to TRBJ2-5; 7 bases line up with TRBD1. Germline V lookup: CDR1 GTSNPN, CDR2 SVGIG (reference sequence). The CDR3 covers 13 residues. The ends lost 2 bases at V and 4 bases at J; junction bases unmatched: 4. CDR3 sequence reads: CAWSTGVPETQYF. The CDR3, as DNA: TGTGCCTGGAGTACAGGGGTCCCAGAGACCCAGTACTTC. The full variable domain, its missing parts supplied by reference TRBV30 and TRBJ2-5, is SQTIHQWPATLVQPVGSPLSLECTVEGTSNPNLYWYRQAAGRGLQLLFYSVGIGQISSEVPQNLSASRPQDRQFILSSKKLLLSDSGFYLCAWSTGVPETQYFGPGTRLLVL.

This clone has only a few counts. The chain carries TRBV5-4 and TRBJ2-3; 12 bases are a match to TRBD2. Germline lookup yields CDR1 SGHNT and CDR2 YYREEE (reference sequence). The CDR3 spans 17 residues. V lost 4 bases and J lost 3; bases outside the gene matches: 9. In DNA form, the CDR3 reads TGTGCCAGCAGCACCCGGCTAGCGGGGGGGCCGACAGATACGCAGTATTTT. It translates to CASSTRLAGGPTDTQYF. Based on the CDR3 plus reference TRBV5-4 and TRBJ2-3, the full variable domain is ETGVTQSPTHLIKTRGQQVTLRCSSQSGHNTVSWYQQALGQGPQFIFQYYREEENGRGNFPPRFSGLQFPNYSSELNVNALELDDSALYLCASSTRLAGGPTDTQYFGPGTRLTVL.

This clone was seen only a few times. The genes are TRBV7-9 and TRBJ1-6; D not certain. Trimming took off 6 bases at V and 1 base at J, with 10 bases between the two ends. The CDR3 totals 15 residues. Germline values: CDR1 SEHNR, CDR2 FQNEAQ (reference sequence). CDR3 in amino acids: CASRHSDSYNSPLHF. Here the CDR3 DNA reads TGTGCCAGCAGGCACAGTGATTCCTATAATTCACCCCTCCACTTT.

This chain links TRBV19 with TRBJ1-1; 7 bases are shared with TRBD1. Germline V gene lookup returns CDR1 LNHDA and CDR2 SQIVND (reference sequence). CDR3 size: 15 residues. J was trimmed by 2 bases and V by 5 bases; bases with no gene match: 8. The CDR3, as DNA: TGTGCCAGTAGTTCCCGGGACAGTCGAAACACTGAAGCTTTCTTT. Translation gives CASSSRDSRNTEAFF.

This clone was counted a few times. This chain uses TRBV4-2 with TRBJ2-7, with TRBD1 matching 11 bases. The length of the CDR3 is 17 residues. Germline CDR1 is LGHNA and CDR2 is YNFKEQ. The V gene end was trimmed by 4 bases and the J gene end by 3 bases; junction bases not matched to a gene: 11. CDR3 DNA sequence: TGTGCCAGCAGCCCCGCCGAATCGGGACAGGGGGACTACGAGCAGTACTTC. Translation: CASSPAESGQGDYEQYF.

V and J are TRBV9 and TRBJ2-7, with TRBD2 as a possible D gene (6 bases). There are 16 residues in the CDR3. Germline V gives CDR1 SGDLS, CDR2 YYNGEE. V was cut by 0 bases and J by 0 bases, with 13 bases left in between. The CDR3: CASSVGSGLTSYEQYF. The CDR3 bases are TGTGCCAGCAGCGTAGGGTCGGGACTCACCTCCTACGAGCAGTACTTC. The full variable domain, completed using reference TRBV9 and TRBJ2-7, is DSGVTQTPKHLITATGQRVTLRCSPRSGDLSVYWYQQSLDQGLQFLIQYYNGEERAKGNILERFSAQQFPDLHSELNLSSLELGDSALYFCASSVGSGLTSYEQYFGPGTRLTVT.

The chain is built from TRBV5-1 and TRBJ2-1; maybe TRBD1 (5 bases). The length of the CDR3 is 13 residues. CDR1 SGHRS and CDR2 YFSETQ come from the germline V gene. V lost 0 bases and J 9 bases, leaving 10 bases between the germline ends. CDR3 residues: CASSLGAQGEQFF. DNA for the CDR3: TGCGCCAGCAGCTTGGGGGCTCAGGGTGAGCAGTTCTTC.

The chain combines TRBV28 with TRBJ1-2; D not certain. The CDR3 runs 11 residues. Trimming removed 2 bases from V and 8 bases from J, with 6 bases in between. Germline V gives CDR1 MDHEN, CDR2 SYDVKM. CDR3 region: CASSLGRGYTF. CDR3 sequence (DNA): TGTGCCAGCAGTTTAGGTCGGGGCTACACCTTC.

This clone turned up a few times. The chain carries TRBV28 and TRBJ2-7; 7 nucleotides match TRBD1. This CDR3 spans 14 amino acids. Germline CDR1 is MDHEN and CDR2 is SYDVKM. The V gene end was trimmed by 1 base and the J gene end by 5 bases; junction bases not matched to a gene: 5. CDR3 residues: CASSLFGQDHEQYF. In DNA, the CDR3 is TGTGCCAGCAGTTTATTCGGACAGGACCACGAGCAGTACTTC. Supplemented by reference TRBV28 and TRBJ2-7, the full variable domain reads DVKVTQSSRYLVKRTGEKVFLECVQDMDHENMFWYRQDPGLGLRLIYFSYDVKMKEKGDIPEGYSVSREKKERFSLILESASTNQTSMYLCASSLFGQDHEQYFGPGTRLTVT.

V gene TRBV28 combines with J gene TRBJ2-5, with no clear D. V lost 6 bases, J lost 5 bases, and 10 bases lay in between. Germline CDR1 reads MDHEN; CDR2 reads SYDVKM. CDR3 length equals 12 residues. CDR3 in amino acids: CASSLLSETQYF. The CDR3 DNA reads TGTGCCAGCAGCCTCCTATCCGAGACCCAGTACTTC.

The sample holds a few counts of this clone. As DNA, the CDR3 is TGTGCCAGCAGTTCCTTGCAACACGTAAACATTCAGTACTTC. Its translation is CASSSLQHVNIQYF. V gene TRBV11-2 combines with J gene TRBJ2-4; D ambiguous. V was cut by 6 bases and J by 6 bases, with 15 bases left in between. Germline CDR1 reads SGHAT; CDR2 reads FQNNGV. The length of the CDR3 is 14 residues.

In this sample, this clone turned up a few times. The chain joins TRBV28 to TRBJ2-5, with TRBD2 identical over 7 bases. Germline V lookup: CDR1 MDHEN, CDR2 SYDVKM. The trim removed 6 bases at V and 5 bases at J, leaving 15 bases unmatched. This CDR3 region has 16 residues. CDR3 loop: CASSLVGGLVGETQYF. The CDR3 coding sequence is TGTGCCAGCAGCCTAGTGGGAGGGCTCGTTGGGGAGACCCAGTACTTC.

This clone was observed a few times. The gene calls are TRBV7-6 and TRBJ1-2; 10 bases line up with TRBD1. With V trimmed by 5 bases and J by 8 bases, 8 bases remained unmatched. This CDR3 is 14 amino acids long. Germline V gene sequence: CDR1 SGHVS, CDR2 FNYEAQ. CDR3 nucleotides: TGTGCCAGCAGCGGCAAGGACAGGGGGAGCGGCTACACCTTC. As protein: CASSGKDRGSGYTF.

The rearrangement uses TRBV28 and TRBJ2-2; 9 bases map to TRBD1. CDR3 length: 16 residues. The germline V gene encodes CDR1 MDHEN and CDR2 SYDVKM. V lost 7 bases, J lost 1 base, and 7 bases stayed unmatched. This CDR3 is CASIPGTGRNTGELFF. Here the CDR3 DNA reads TGTGCCAGCATCCCCGGGACAGGGAGGAACACCGGGGAGCTGTTTTTT.

The chain joins TRBV7-2 to TRBJ2-3; D gene ambiguous. Per the germline V gene, CDR1 is SGHTA and CDR2 is FQGNSA. The CDR3 totals 12 residues. V gave up 5 bases and J gave up 5 bases, with 8 bases separating them. The CDR3 loop is CASSPPGDTQYF. The CDR3 DNA follows: TGTGCCAGCAGCCCGCCGGGAGATACGCAGTATTTT.

The genes are TRBV28 and TRBJ2-7; 9 bases align to TRBD2. The CDR3 is 15 residues long. V was clipped by 3 bases and J by 2 bases; unmatched bases: 5. Germline lookup yields CDR1 MDHEN and CDR2 SYDVKM. The CDR3 loop is CASSFMSSGTYEQYF. The CDR3 nucleotides read TGTGCCAGCAGTTTTATGTCTAGCGGGACCTACGAGCAGTACTTC.

The gene calls are TRBV9 and TRBJ2-1, with no clear D. The CDR3 contains 15 residues. Trimming cost V 0 bases and J 0 bases, with 7 bases left between them. Looked up from germline, CDR1 is SGDLS and CDR2 is YYNGEE. CDR3 region: CASSVDHFSYNEQFF. The CDR3 DNA is TGTGCCAGCAGCGTAGACCACTTCTCCTACAATGAGCAGTTCTTC.

This clone was counted a few times. The rearrangement uses TRBV9 and TRBJ2-1; a weak D match, TRBD2 (6 bases). Germline V gene sequence: CDR1 SGDLS, CDR2 YYNGEE. V lost 1 base, J lost 7 bases, and 15 bases lay in between. The CDR3 length is 15 residues. The CDR3 DNA reads as TGTGCCAGCAGCGTAATAGGCGGGACGGGTAATGAGCAGTTCTTC. Its protein is CASSVIGGTGNEQFF.

This clone was seen only a few times. This chain links TRBV7-9 with TRBJ2-7, with TRBD1 identical over 9 bases. V shed 5 bases and J 7 bases; nucleotides not matched to a gene: 12. The CDR3 is 15 residues long. CDR1 is SEHNR and CDR2 is FQNEAQ in the germline V gene (reference sequence). CDR3 protein: CASSQPGQGFEEQYF. Here the CDR3 DNA reads TGTGCCAGCAGCCAACCGGGACAGGGTTTTGAAGAGCAGTACTTC.

This rearrangement joins TRBV7-2 to TRBJ1-5, with D possibly being TRBD1 (5 bases). CDR3 length: 15 residues. Per germline, CDR1 SGHTA and CDR2 FQGNSA. V lost 2 bases and J lost 2, with 10 bases in between. CDR3: CASSLITGGNQPQHF. The DNA for the CDR3 is TGTGCCAGCAGCTTAATCACAGGCGGCAATCAGCCCCAGCATTTT.

In this sample, this clone turned up a few times. This chain links TRBV25-1 with TRBJ1-6, with 10 bases that match TRBD1. Unmatched junction bases numbered 5, after V lost 6 bases and J lost 6 bases. Germline CDR1 reads MGHDK; CDR2 reads SYGVNS. The CDR3 is 15 residues long. CDR3 protein: CASSPGDRGNSPLHF. DNA of the CDR3: TGTGCCAGCAGCCCCGGGGACAGGGGTAATTCACCCCTCCACTTT.

The chain has TRBV30 and TRBJ2-7; 9 nucleotides align to TRBD1. With V trimmed by 6 bases and J by 7 bases, 13 bases remained unmatched. There are 14 residues in the CDR3. The V gene's germline CDR1 is GTSNPN and CDR2 SVGIG (reference sequence). CDR3 sequence: CACNRRDRVREQYF. In nucleotides, the CDR3 is TGTGCCTGCAACCGGCGGGACAGGGTGAGAGAGCAGTACTTC. Full variable domain (outside the CDR3, taken from reference TRBV30 and TRBJ2-7): SQTIHQWPATLVQPVGSPLSLECTVEGTSNPNLYWYRQAAGRGLQLLFYSVGIGQISSEVPQNLSASRPQDRQFILSSKKLLLSDSGFYLCACNRRDRVREQYFGPGTRLTVT.